The rows below give T cell receptor beta chains drawn from one sample of a study of molecular identifiers for immune sequencing clone quantification. MiXCR was run by TCRdb on the PCR reads, yielding one entry per CDR3 protein. The sample holds about 640,000 distinct CDR3 sequences, just under 20% seen once. Specimen: naive CD8+ T cells from blood, with Jurkat cell RNA spiked in. These receptors were taken from a human donor in good health. Some libraries in this study had Jurkat cell RNA spiked in. Each CDR3 is given with its conserved first and last residue. A D gene is named only where the DNA matches it firmly. Clone size appears in some rows only: once, few, many, or a class for an expanded clone.

many	NA	TRBV24-1	TRBJ2-2	TGTGCCACCAGTGATCTTGGGGGCAACGGGGAGCTGTTTTTT	CATSDLGGNGELFF
many	NA	TRBV28	TRBJ2-5	TGTGCCAGCAGTTTATCCCATAAGGCGTCCCAAGAGACCCAGTACTTC	CASSLSHKASQETQYF
NA	NA	TRBV27	TRBJ2-5	TGTGCCAGCAGCCCGATCGGCGGCCCAGAGACCCAGTACTTC	CASSPIGGPETQYF
many	TRBD1	TRBV7-9	TRBJ2-7	TGTGCCAGCAGCGCGCGACAGGGGGTAAGATACGAGCAGTACTTC	CASSARQGVRYEQYF
many	NA	TRBV7-2	TRBJ1-4	TGTGCCAGCAGCTTGGCCGGGCGTGAAAAACTGTTTTTT	CASSLAGREKLFF
NA	NA	TRBV6-6	TRBJ1-5	TGTGCCAGCAGTTCACACCGGACGGAGCCCCAGCATTTT	CASSSHRTEPQHF
NA	NA	TRBV6-2/TRBV6-3	TRBJ2-1	TGTGCCAGCAATATACCCCAGTACGAGCAGTTCTTC	CASNIPQYEQFF
many	NA	TRBV9	TRBJ1-1	TGTGCCAGCAGCGCCGACGGATCGAACACTGAAGCTTTCTTT	CASSADGSNTEAFF
many	TRBD1	TRBV2	TRBJ1-1	TGTGCCAGCAGTGAAGCATTGGAACAGGGGCCGTTTCCTGAAGCTTTCTTT	CASSEALEQGPFPEAFF
many	NA	TRBV30	TRBJ1-1	TGTGCCTGGAGTGTCCCTGCAGGGAGGAACACTGAAGCTTTCTTT	CAWSVPAGRNTEAFF
NA	TRBD2	TRBV9	TRBJ2-7	TGTGCCAGCAGCGTCGGACTAGCGGGGGGGCTTAACGAGCAGTACTTC	CASSVGLAGGLNEQYF
many	NA	TRBV9	TRBJ2-2	TGTGCCAGCAGCGCCCTTAGGATGGCGAACACCGGGGAGCTGTTTTTT	CASSALRMANTGELFF
many	NA	TRBV27	TRBJ2-7	TGTGCCAGCACCGTAGTCGGGGGGACAGGACCCTACGAGCAGTACTTC	CASTVVGGTGPYEQYF
many	NA	TRBV4-3	TRBJ2-3	TGCGCCAGCAGCCAAGGGGACGTTGGCGCAGATACGCAGTATTTT	CASSQGDVGADTQYF
many	TRBD1	TRBV24-1	TRBJ2-2	TGTGCCACCAGTGAGACATGGAGACAGGGAAACACCGGGGAGCTGTTTTTT	CATSETWRQGNTGELFF
many	TRBD1	TRBV7-6	TRBJ2-3	TGTGCCAGCAGCTTAGGGTGGACAGGCGAAAGCACAGATACGCAGTATTTT	CASSLGWTGESTDTQYF
NA	NA	TRBV13	TRBJ2-2	TGTGCCAGCAGAGATCAGGGGATTGGCGGGGAGCTGTTTTTT	CASRDQGIGGELFF
few	TRBD1	TRBV12-3/TRBV12-4	TRBJ1-1	TGTGCCAGCAACGACAGGGGGGGGCTGAACACTGAAGCTTTCTTT	CASNDRGGLNTEAFF
many	NA	TRBV7-6	TRBJ2-1	TGTGCCAGCAGCTTAGATCTAGCAGACAATGAGCAGTTCTTC	CASSLDLADNEQFF
NA	TRBD2	TRBV6-2/TRBV6-3	TRBJ2-1	TGTGCCAGCAACACACCTAATAGCGGGCCTTACAATGAGCAGTTCTTC	CASNTPNSGPYNEQFF
many	NA	TRBV14	TRBJ1-1	TGTGCCAGCAGTGTCGCGAACACTGAAGCTTTCTTT	CASSVANTEAFF
NA	TRBD2	TRBV4-3	TRBJ2-1	TGCGCCAGCAGCCTACTAGCTAGCGGTTACAATGAGCAGTTCTTC	CASSLLASGYNEQFF
many	NA	TRBV20-1	TRBJ2-3	TGCAGTGCTAGGCCAAAGCGCCGCACAGATACGCAGTATTTT	CSARPKRRTDTQYF
many	NA	TRBV20-1	TRBJ1-2	TGCAGTGCTAGAGATGGTTGGCTGGGGCAGTCTGGCTACACCTTC	CSARDGWLGQSGYTF
few	NA	TRBV7-9	TRBJ2-7	TGTGCCAGCAGCTTAGCGGACAGCTTGTACGAGCAGTACTTC	CASSLADSLYEQYF
few	NA	TRBV6-2/TRBV6-3	TRBJ2-3	TGTGCCAGCCCCCCTTTGGGCGGGGAAAGCACAGATACGCAGTATTTT	CASPPLGGESTDTQYF
many	NA	TRBV4-2	TRBJ2-7	TGTGCCAGCAGCCATAGTCCCCTAGAAACCTACGAGCAGTACTTC	CASSHSPLETYEQYF
NA	NA	TRBV19	TRBJ2-6	TGTGCCAGTAGTATCTGGGGGGCGTACGGGGCCAACGTCCTGACTTTC	CASSIWGAYGANVLTF
many	NA	TRBV7-2	TRBJ2-5	TGTGCCAGCAACCATTTCGGGGGCAGCGAGACCCAGTACTTC	CASNHFGGSETQYF
few	NA	TRBV28	TRBJ2-5	TGTGCCAGCAGTCCCTCCCCCGACAGGATAGTGACCCAGTACTTC	CASSPSPDRIVTQYF
NA	TRBD2	TRBV6-2/TRBV6-3	TRBJ2-1	TGTGCCAGCAGGCTGGGACTAGCGGGGATCTCCTACAATGAGCAGTTCTTC	CASRLGLAGISYNEQFF
NA	NA	TRBV9	TRBJ2-7	TGTACCAGCAGCGTAACTTCGGACACCTACTACGAGCAGTACTTC	CTSSVTSDTYYEQYF
many	TRBD1	TRBV9	TRBJ2-7	TGTGCCAGCACCGAAGGACAGGGATCCTACGAGCAGTACTTC	CASTEGQGSYEQYF
many	NA	TRBV6-1	TRBJ1-1	TGTGCCAGCAGTGAAGGTTGGGTCTCTTCGGACACTGAAGCTTTCTTT	CASSEGWVSSDTEAFF
many	NA	TRBV6-2/TRBV6-3	TRBJ2-1	TGTGCCAGCAGTTACTCACCGGGGTTGAATGAGCAGTTCTTC	CASSYSPGLNEQFF
NA	TRBD1	TRBV2	TRBJ2-7	TGTGCCAGCAGGAGCCGGACAGGGCACGAGCAGTACTTC	CASRSRTGHEQYF
once	TRBD1	TRBV24-1	TRBJ1-2	TGTACCACCAGCGAGGACAGGAACTATGGCTACACCTTC	CTTSEDRNYGYTF
many	TRBD2	TRBV7-2	TRBJ2-3	TGTGCCAGCAGCTTTGGGACTACGAACACAGATACGCAGTATTTT	CASSFGTTNTDTQYF
many	NA	TRBV28	TRBJ2-7	TGTGCCAGCAGCCTCGGTGCAGGGACGAAGCAGTACTTC	CASSLGAGTKQYF
few	TRBD2	TRBV20-1	TRBJ2-5	TGCAGTGCTAGAGATCGACTAGCGGGAGTTAGGACCCAGTACTTC	CSARDRLAGVRTQYF
NA	NA	TRBV19	TRBJ2-3	TGTGCCAGTAGTTTCACCGGGACAAATAACCTCCCCACAAATACGCAGTATTTT	CASSFTGTNNLPTNTQYF
many	NA	TRBV4-2	TRBJ1-6	TGTGCCAGCAGCCAACAAGATTATTCACCCCTCCACTTT	CASSQQDYSPLHF
few	TRBD1	TRBV11-2	TRBJ2-1	TGTGCCACCCAACCGGGACAGGGATACAATGAGCAGTTCTTC	CATQPGQGYNEQFF
many	NA	TRBV19	TRBJ2-3	TGTGCCAGTAGTACCGACACATTCGGCACAGATACGCAGTATTTT	CASSTDTFGTDTQYF
many	TRBD2	TRBV20-1	TRBJ2-3	TGCAGTGCGCCCCCACTAGCGGGCACAGATACGCAGTATTTT	CSAPPLAGTDTQYF
NA	NA	TRBV4-1	TRBJ2-1	TGCGCCAGCAGCCAACTAGGGGGCAATGAGCAGTTCTTC	CASSQLGGNEQFF
many	TRBD2	TRBV6-2/TRBV6-3	TRBJ2-7	TGTGCCAGCTCTTCGGGACTAGTAGGTTCCTACGAGCAGTACTTC	CASSSGLVGSYEQYF
many	NA	TRBV4-3	TRBJ1-3	TGCGCCAGCAGCCAAGTGGGACGCTCTGGAAACACCATATATTTT	CASSQVGRSGNTIYF
NA	TRBD1	TRBV19	TRBJ1-1	TGTGCCAGTAGTACCGGACAGGGGTATGAAGCTTTCTTT	CASSTGQGYEAFF
NA	NA	TRBV2	TRBJ2-1	TGTGCCAGCAGTGAAGGGAATCATCTTTTCTATGAGCAGTTCTTC	CASSEGNHLFYEQFF
many	TRBD1	TRBV2	TRBJ1-2	TGTGCCAGCAGTGAAGGACAGGGAGTCTATGGCTACACCTTC	CASSEGQGVYGYTF
NA	TRBD2	TRBV18	TRBJ2-5	TGTGCCAGCTCACCGCAGACTAGCGGGAGAAGCGGTATTCTGGAGACCCAGTACTTC	CASSPQTSGRSGILETQYF
NA	NA	TRBV27	TRBJ2-7	TGCGCCAGCAGTTTAAGTTCGGGAGAATTCTACGAGCAGTACTTC	CASSLSSGEFYEQYF